These 21 T cell receptor beta chains were all obtained from the same sample, sequenced in a study of blood T cells in healthy people across ages. With a J-beta primer mix and a sample-barcoded 5' primer, a second PCR ran roughly 6 to 12 cycles. One entry per CDR3 protein results from TCRdb running MiXCR on the 5' RACE reads. The data contain about 640,000 distinct CDR3 sequences, about 30% of them seen just once; the ten biggest clones take up around a sixth. Specimen: blood. These receptors all come from an elderly woman in good health.

This clonotype was picked up a small number of times. J is TRBJ2-5 and V is TRBV10-3, with 7 bases aligning to TRBD2. Germline assignment: CDR1 ENHRY and CDR2 SYGVKD. The J segment lost 1 base and the V segment lost 4 bases, leaving 0 bases of the junction unmatched. This CDR3 has 13 amino acids. CDR3 sequence (DNA): TGTGCCATCAGTGCTAGCGGCCAAGAGACCCAGTACTTC. Its protein is CAISASGQETQYF.

There are a few counts of this clonotype. This clone may be a read error of a much larger clone one base away. This rearrangement joins TRBV7-3 to TRBJ1-1, with TRBD1 identical over 10 bases. J was trimmed by 7 bases and V by 4 bases; bases with no gene match: 3. This CDR3 comprises 13 residues. CDR1 and CDR2 from the germline V gene are SGHTA and FQGTGA. This CDR3 reads CASSSTGGSEAFF. CDR3 coding DNA: TGTGCCAGCAGCTCGACAGGGGGCAGTGAAGCTTTCTTT.

At least ten counts were recorded for this clonotype. The J gene is TRBJ2-7, the V gene TRBV10-3; 9 nucleotides align to TRBD1. CDR3 size: 13 residues. The germline V gene encodes CDR1 ENHRY and CDR2 SYGVKD. V lost 0 bases, J lost 8 bases, and 2 bases stayed unmatched. For the CDR3, the DNA is TGTGCCATCAGTGAGTCGGGACAGGGAAAGCAGTACTTC. Translated, it gives CAISESGQGKQYF.

In its sample, this clonotype was seen a few times. With a much larger clone just one base away, this may be a read error. The chain combines TRBV4-1 with TRBJ2-1; D remains ambiguous. The DNA end lines up better with TRBJ2-7; the J call may be wrong. The CDR3 covers 16 residues. Germline lookup yields CDR1 MGHRA and CDR2 YSYEKL. The CDR3: CASSQVFVGAYNEQYF. The CDR3, as DNA: TGCGCCAGCAGCCAAGTCTTTGTCGGAGCCTACAATGAGCAGTACTTC.

The chain employs TRBV20-1 and TRBJ2-3; TRBD2 matches 12 bases. V was clipped by 2 bases and J by 3 bases; unmatched bases: 6. Germline loops: CDR1 DFQATT, CDR2 SNEGSKA (reference sequence). CDR3 size: 16 residues. CDR3 sequence reads: CSARWTSGIVTDTQYF. The CDR3 DNA is TGCAGTGCTAGATGGACTAGCGGGATAGTTACAGATACGCAGTATTTT.

The chain recombines TRBV24-1 with TRBJ2-1; D tentatively reads TRBD1 or TRBD2 (5 bases each). Trimming took 7 bases from V and 10 from J, leaving 10 bases between them. This CDR3 has 11 residues. Germline CDR1 KGHDR, CDR2 SFDVKD. This CDR3 reads CATSPGQEQFF. For the CDR3, the DNA is TGTGCCACCAGCCCGGGGCAAGAGCAGTTCTTC.

This clonotype was found a few times. V gene TRBV5-1 combines with J gene TRBJ1-6; 8 positions agree with TRBD1. The J segment lost 5 bases and the V segment lost 3 bases, leaving 4 bases of the junction unmatched. This CDR3 region has 15 residues. Germline V CDR1 and CDR2: SGHRS, YFSETQ. CDR3 residues: CASSSEDRDNSPLHF. CDR3 nucleotides: TGCGCCAGCAGCTCCGAGGACAGGGATAATTCACCCCTCCACTTT. Full variable domain (rest looked up from reference TRBV5-1 and TRBJ1-6): KAGVTQTPRYLIKTRGQQVTLSCSPISGHRSVSWYQQTPGQGLQFLFEYFSETQRNKGNFPGRFSGRQFSNSRSEMNVSTLELGDSALYLCASSSEDRDNSPLHFGNGTRLTVT.

The chain combines TRBV20-1 with TRBJ1-5, with no clear D. The length of the CDR3 is 13 residues. V shed 3 bases and J shed 5 bases, with 11 bases lying between them. Per germline, CDR1 DFQATT and CDR2 SNEGSKA (reference sequence). As DNA, the CDR3 is TGCAGTGCTAGCGGCGGTATGTATCAGCCCCAGCATTTT. Translated: CSASGGMYQPQHF.

Notes on this clonotype: Being one base from a much bigger clone, this may be a read error. Likely a read error: the CDR3 ends without its conserved phenylalanine or tryptophan. The CDR3 sequence: CSARPATETYEQYC. The CDR3 DNA follows: TGCAGTGCTAGACCGGCGACAGAGACCTACGAGCAGTACTGC. This chain joins TRBV20-1 and TRBJ2-7; weak D call: TRBD1 (5 bases). Trimming removed 2 bases at V and 2 bases at J, with 13 bases between. Looked up from germline, CDR1 is DFQATT and CDR2 is SNEGSKA (reference sequence). CDR3 length: 14 residues.

With respect to this clonotype: Since a much larger clone is just one base distant, this may be a read error. V and J are TRBV20-1 and TRBJ2-5; TRBD1 matches at 9 bases. CDR3 size: 13 residues. Trimming at V came to 7 bases and at J to 4 bases, leaving 7 bases not matched to a gene. Germline CDR1 reads DFQATT; CDR2 reads SNEGSKA (reference sequence). CDR3 in DNA: TGCAGTGTTACAGAGGACAGGGGAGAGACCCAGTACTTC. Translation: CSVTEDRGETQYF.

As regards this clonotype: Possible read error: a much larger clone is one base away. This chain connects TRBV7-2 to TRBJ1-2; 9 nucleotides agree with TRBD1. CDR3 length: 17 residues. Germline CDR1 reads SGHTA; CDR2 reads FQGNSA. The CDR3 DNA is TGTGCCAGCAGCTCTTCTCCCGGGACAGGGTCCCTTTATGGCCACACCTTC. Translated, it gives CASSSSPGTGSLYGHTF.

The genes are TRBV5-1 and TRBJ2-6, with D possibly matching TRBD1 (7 bases). Trimming removed 4 bases at V and 0 bases at J, with 26 bases between. Germline V gene lookup returns CDR1 SGHRS and CDR2 YFSETQ. The CDR3 extends over 21 amino acids. In DNA form, the CDR3 reads TGCGCCAGCAGCCTACTGGGCCTGGGGGGACAGACGAACTCTGGGGCCAACGTCCTGACTTTC. This sequence encodes CASSLLGLGGQTNSGANVLTF.

This clonotype came up many times. The gene calls are TRBV6-6 and TRBJ1-2; TRBD1 matches at 10 bases. CDR3 size: 15 residues. Trimming removed 5 bases from V and 2 bases from J; junction bases left unmatched: 5. The germline CDR1 and CDR2 sequences are MNHNY and SVGAGI (reference sequence). The CDR3 loop is CASSTRTGGNYGYTF. Here the CDR3 DNA reads TGTGCCAGCAGTACCAGGACAGGGGGGAACTATGGCTACACCTTC.

A word on this clonotype: A read error may explain this, as a much larger clone is one base away. The J gene is TRBJ2-5, the V gene TRBV19, with 7 bases identical to TRBD1. The DNA end is more similar to TRBJ2-1, so the J call may be wrong. This CDR3 is built from 15 residues. The germline V gene encodes CDR1 LNHDA and CDR2 SQIVND (reference sequence). The DNA for the CDR3 is TGTGCCAGTAGGAACGACAGGGCAGACCAAGAGACCCAGTTCTTC. Protein sequence: CASRNDRADQETQFF.

This clonotype appeared many times. This chain connects TRBV5-1 to TRBJ1-2; no definite D call. This CDR3 region has 14 residues. Germline CDR1 reads SGHRS; CDR2 reads YFSETQ. V was shortened by 3 bases and J by 0 bases, with 9 bases between the two germline ends. The CDR3, as DNA: TGCGCCAGCAGCTACGACGCATCTAACTATGGCTACACCTTC. Its protein product is CASSYDASNYGYTF.

The sample holds one count of this clonotype. An end of the junction does not agree with germline; a read error may underlie this. This chain links TRBV6-2 or TRBV6-3 with TRBJ2-7; maybe TRBD1 (5 bases). The germline CDR1 and CDR2 sequences are MNHEY and SVGEGT. There are 13 residues in the CDR3. The CDR3 sequence is CASSLHWGYEQYF. The CDR3 DNA reads TGTGCCAGCAGTCTTCACTGGGGCTACGAGCAGTACTTT.

The V gene is TRBV20-1, the J gene TRBJ2-1; 7 nucleotides align to TRBD2. Germline V gene sequence: CDR1 DFQATT, CDR2 SNEGSKA (reference sequence). Unmatched junction bases numbered 7, after V lost 3 bases and J lost 5 bases. The CDR3 has 14 residues. DNA of the CDR3: TGCAGTGCTAGTAACCGGGACTACCACAATGAGCAGTTCTTC. It specifies CSASNRDYHNEQFF.

This clonotype occurred a few times. The chain combines TRBV4-3 with TRBJ1-2; 7 bases agree with TRBD1. The CDR3 extends over 14 amino acids. V shed 3 bases, J shed 3 bases, and the junction held 4 bases outside the gene matches. CDR1 LGHNA and CDR2 YSLEER come from the germline V gene. CDR3 residues: CASSQQGGDYGYTF. CDR3 nucleotides: TGCGCCAGCAGCCAGCAGGGGGGGGACTATGGCTACACCTTC.

Remarks on this clonotype: This sequence may be a read error, since a much larger clone differs from it by one base. In DNA form, the CDR3 reads TGTGCCAGCAGCTTAGAACAGGGAAGCCATGAGACCCAGTACTTC. This translates into CASSLEQGSHETQYF. The chain is built from TRBV7-7 and TRBJ2-5, with D perhaps TRBD1 (6 bases). Trimming took 1 base from V and 5 from J, leaving 14 bases between them. The CDR3 extends over 15 amino acids. The germline CDR1 and CDR2 sequences are SSHAT and FNYEAQ (reference sequence).

This clonotype was seen repeatedly, ten times or more. The chain carries TRBV20-1 and TRBJ2-5; 16 positions agree with TRBD2. V was pared by 3 bases and J by 5 bases, with 6 bases of the junction left unmatched. This CDR3 is built from 16 residues. Germline CDR1 is DFQATT and CDR2 is SNEGSKA (reference sequence). In DNA form, the CDR3 reads TGCAGTGCTAGTGTGGGACTAGCGGGGGGGCATGAGACCCAGTACTTC. This codes for CSASVGLAGGHETQYF.

The chain uses TRBV12-3 or TRBV12-4 and TRBJ1-3; the D is unclear. This CDR3 is 15 amino acids long. The V end was cut by 8 bases, the J end by 0 bases, with 14 bases between. The CDR3 sequence: CASRIDRLSGNTIYF. DNA of the CDR3: TGTGCCAGCCGTATCGACCGGCTCTCTGGAAACACCATATATTTT.